The 25 T cell receptor beta chains given below trace back to one sample, sequenced in a study of lung T cells in sarcoidosis with Löfgren's syndrome. MiXCR, run by TCRdb on the reads, gives a single entry per CDR3 protein. The sample consists of more than 50,000 distinct CDR3 sequences, approximately 22% of them appearing once. The source material was CD4+ T cells from PBMCs. The receptors stem from a human donor with sarcoidosis (Löfgren's syndrome or another form), or a control subject (not recorded which).

Only a few counts were recorded for this clonotype. The V and J genes are TRBV4-3 and TRBJ1-3, with TRBD1 identical over 8 bases. The CDR3 loop spans 16 amino acids. The trim removed 1 base at V and 4 bases at J, leaving 6 bases unmatched. Germline V gives CDR1 LGHNA, CDR2 YSLEER. CDR3 sequence: CASSQGLGQVGNTIYF. The CDR3 DNA sequence: TGCGCCAGCAGCCAAGGGTTGGGACAGGTGGGAAACACCATATATTTT.

This sequence joins TRBV19 and TRBJ2-1; TRBD2 aligns across 10 bases. The ends lost 2 bases at V and 3 bases at J; junction bases unmatched: 1. The CDR3 is 15 amino acids. Germline CDR1 LNHDA, CDR2 SQIVND (reference sequence). CDR3 in DNA: TGTGCCAGTAGTATAAGACTAGCGGGCTACAATGAGCAGTTCTTC. Amino acids: CASSIRLAGYNEQFF.

On this clonotype itself: Just one base apart from a much larger clone, this may be a read error. The chain is built from TRBV11-2 and TRBJ2-1; maybe TRBD2 (5 bases). The CDR3 contains 15 residues. The germline V gene encodes CDR1 SGHAT and CDR2 FQNNGV. Trimming took 5 bases from V and 0 from J, leaving 11 bases between them. The CDR3 reads CASSPWGASYNEQFF. The CDR3 DNA reads as TGTGCCAGCAGCCCTTGGGGAGCCTCCTACAATGAGCAGTTCTTC.

This chain joins TRBV12-5 and TRBJ2-1; 10 bases match TRBD1. Germline CDR1 reads LGHNT; CDR2 reads FRNRAP. The CDR3 contains 16 residues. With V trimmed by 0 bases and J by 7 bases, 6 bases remained unmatched. The CDR3 DNA reads TGTGCTAGTGGTTTGGTACTGGGGACAGGGGTAAATGAGCAGTTCTTC. This translates into CASGLVLGTGVNEQFF.

Many counts were recorded for this clonotype. The chain is built from TRBV7-2 and TRBJ1-2, with 8 positions matching TRBD1. The V gene end was trimmed by 5 bases and the J gene end by 3 bases; junction bases not matched to a gene: 8. Germline V gene sequence: CDR1 SGHTA, CDR2 FQGNSA. The CDR3 consists of 15 residues. CDR3 coding DNA: TGTGCCAGCAGCCCCGGACAGGGACACGACTATGGCTACACCTTC. Its protein product is CASSPGQGHDYGYTF.

This clonotype has a count of ten or more. This chain uses TRBV20-1 with TRBJ1-1; possibly TRBD1 for D (6 bases). CDR1 is DFQATT, CDR2 SNEGSKA, per germline (reference sequence). Trimming stripped 6 bases from V and 5 bases from J, with 19 bases between. The CDR3 is 14 amino acids. CDR3 sequence: CSAINRVLSTEAFF. The CDR3 DNA reads TGCAGTGCAATTAACAGGGTTCTCAGTACTGAAGCTTTCTTT.

V gene TRBV7-2 combines with J gene TRBJ2-7; a possible D gene is TRBD1 (5 bases). Germline CDR1 reads SGHTA; CDR2 reads FQGNSA. There are 12 residues in the CDR3. The V gene lost 4 bases and the J gene lost 4 bases, with 8 bases spanning the gap. CDR3 sequence reads: CASSSTGYEQYV. In DNA, the CDR3 is TGTGCCAGCAGCTCCACAGGTTACGAGCAGTACGTC.

This clonotype occurred many times. V usage is TRBV6-2 or TRBV6-3 and J usage is TRBJ2-3, with 15 bases aligning to TRBD2. The CDR3 loop spans 17 amino acids. CDR1 and CDR2 (germline): MNHEY, SVGEGT. With V trimmed by 6 bases and J by 5 bases, 9 bases remained unmatched. This chain's CDR3 is CASRLGLAGGKGDTQYF. In nucleotides, the CDR3 is TGTGCCAGCAGATTGGGACTAGCGGGAGGCAAAGGAGATACGCAGTATTTT.

In its sample, this clonotype was seen many times. The chain has TRBV28 and TRBJ2-3, with 7 positions matching TRBD2. V gave up 1 base and J gave up 0 bases; unmatched junction bases: 4. The length of the CDR3 is 16 residues. Germline lookup yields CDR1 MDHEN and CDR2 SYDVKM. In DNA, the CDR3 is TGTGCCAGCAGTTTATCTAGCGGATTAAGCACAGATACGCAGTATTTT. Its protein product is CASSLSSGLSTDTQYF.

Turning to this clonotype: As the CDR3 is not closed by the conserved phenylalanine or tryptophan, this likely results from a read error. The genes are TRBV12-5 and TRBJ1-1, with a weak D call TRBD1 (5 bases). This CDR3 has 15 residues. Trimming cost V 0 bases and J 4 bases, with 12 bases left between them. Germline CDR1 LGHNT, CDR2 FRNRAP. CDR3: CASGLVLGGSTEAFS. The CDR3 DNA reads TGTGCTAGTGGTTTGGTACTCGGGGGTAGCACTGAAGCTTTCTCT.

In its sample, this clonotype was seen many times. The chain recombines TRBV27 with TRBJ1-5; TRBD1 might be the D (6 bases). In germline, CDR1 is MNHEY, CDR2 SMNVEV (reference sequence). Trimming stripped 6 bases from V and 3 bases from J, with 15 bases between. The CDR3 is 15 residues long. The CDR3 loop is CASSRTTGFNQPQHF. CDR3 nucleotide sequence: TGTGCCAGCAGCAGAACAACAGGGTTCAATCAGCCCCAGCATTTT.

This clonotype has a count of ten or more. The chain recombines TRBV28 with TRBJ2-7, with D hard to call. Trimming removed 5 bases from V and 2 bases from J, with 7 bases in between. The CDR3 spans 12 residues. The germline V gene has CDR1 MDHEN and CDR2 SYDVKM. CDR3 sequence reads: CASSARTYEQYF. For the CDR3, the DNA is TGTGCCAGCAGTGCTCGGACCTACGAGCAGTACTTC.

The genes are TRBV11-2 and TRBJ2-5; D assignment may be TRBD1 or TRBD2 (5 bases each). V lost 7 bases to trimming and J lost 7 bases, with 19 bases between them. Germline V gene data show CDR1 as SGHAT and CDR2 as FQNNGV. The length of the CDR3 is 14 residues. The CDR3 nucleotides read TGTGCCAGCAACTCAGAGGGGCTAGCCAGGACCCAGTACTTC. Amino acid sequence: CASNSEGLARTQYF.

There are many counts of this clonotype. The rearrangement uses TRBV20-1 and TRBJ1-1, with 11 positions matching TRBD1. The germline V gene encodes CDR1 DFQATT and CDR2 SNEGSKA (reference sequence). There are 18 residues in the CDR3. The trim removed 0 bases at V and 1 base at J, leaving 10 bases unmatched. As DNA, the CDR3 is TGCAGTGCTAGAGATATGCGGACAGGGGGCGGCTGGAACACTGAAGCTTTCTTT. Amino acids: CSARDMRTGGGWNTEAFF.

Turning to this clonotype: This may be a read error: a much more frequent sequence differs by one nucleotide. CDR3 DNA: TGCAGTGCTACCGGGGCAGGGTATGGAAGCACTGAAGCTTTCTTT. The encoded protein is CSATGAGYGSTEAFF. The chain has TRBV20-1 and TRBJ1-1, with TRBD1 as a possible D gene (5 bases). Germline CDR1 reads DFQATT; CDR2 reads SNEGSKA (reference sequence). V lost 4 bases to trimming and J lost 4 bases, with 19 bases between them. This CDR3 comprises 15 residues.

This clonotype was counted a few times. The CDR3 region is CASSQVSHGGANNEQFF. The CDR3 nucleotides read TGTGCCAGCAGCCAAGTGTCGCATGGGGGGGCTAACAATGAGCAGTTCTTC. This chain joins TRBV4-2 and TRBJ2-1; possibly TRBD2 for D (7 bases). The CDR3 is made up of 17 amino acids. Trimming took 1 base from V and 5 from J, leaving 18 bases between them. Germline CDR1 is LGHNA and CDR2 is YNFKEQ.

About this clonotype itself: A much larger clone differs by one base, so this may be a read error. This chain joins TRBV20-1 and TRBJ1-1; TRBD1 matches at 11 bases. J lost 5 bases, V lost 5 bases, and 10 bases had no gene match. This CDR3 is built from 15 residues. Germline CDR1 is DFQATT and CDR2 is SNEGSKA (reference sequence). The CDR3 nucleotides read TGCAGTGCTCCGGACAGGGGGCCCGTTAGGACTGAAGCTTTCTTT. It encodes CSAPDRGPVRTEAFF.

The rearrangement joins TRBV19 to TRBJ1-5; D call uncertain. Germline lookup yields CDR1 LNHDA and CDR2 SQIVND (reference sequence). Trimming took 5 bases from V and 3 from J, leaving 11 bases between them. This CDR3 spans 14 amino acids. This CDR3 reads CASSPRSPNQPQHF. The DNA of the CDR3 is TGTGCCAGTAGTCCACGGAGTCCCAATCAGCCCCAGCATTTT.

V usage is TRBV19 and J usage is TRBJ2-7; a weak D match, TRBD1 (5 bases). The CDR3 runs to 16 residues. From germline, CDR1 is LNHDA and CDR2 SQIVND (reference sequence). Trimming took off 6 bases at V and 1 base at J, with 19 bases between the two ends. The CDR3 sequence is CASRPHFDSISYEQYF. The DNA of the CDR3 is TGTGCCAGTAGACCCCACTTCGACAGTATTTCCTACGAGCAGTACTTC.

The sample holds many counts of this clonotype. The rearrangement uses TRBV27 and TRBJ2-3; 14 bases align to TRBD2. This CDR3 contains 18 residues. Trimming took 5 bases from V and 4 from J; bases not matched to a gene: 11. Germline V lookup: CDR1 MNHEY, CDR2 SMNVEV (reference sequence). The CDR3 nucleotides read TGTGCCAGCAGTCCTGGGACTAGCGGGAGAATCGGGTCAGATACGCAGTATTTT. It specifies CASSPGTSGRIGSDTQYF.

As to this clonotype: This may stem from a read error, because a much larger clone lies one nucleotide away. DNA of the CDR3: TGTGCCGGCAGCCAAGAGCCGAGCGGGGTAGTCAGTAAGCCCTCCTACAATGAGCAGTTCTTC. Translated, it gives CAGSQEPSGVVSKPSYNEQFF. V and J are TRBV3-1 and TRBJ2-1; 7 bases are shared with TRBD2. Germline loops: CDR1 LGHDT, CDR2 YNNKEL (reference sequence). CDR3 size: 21 residues.

In this sample, this clonotype turned up many times. The gene calls are TRBV6-1 and TRBJ2-7; maybe TRBD2 (6 bases). The germline gives CDR1 MNHNS, CDR2 SASEGT. CDR3 length: 16 residues. The V and J ends lost 5 bases and 3 bases respectively, with 20 bases between them. As DNA, the CDR3 is TGTGCCAGCAGTTCCGGCGGGGCGGGATCCCACTACGAGCAGTACTTC. This encodes CASSSGGAGSHYEQYF.

The sample holds a few counts of this clonotype. This chain joins TRBV19 and TRBJ1-5; possibly TRBD1 for D (6 bases). The CDR3 is 13 amino acids. V was shortened by 6 bases and J by 7 bases, with 13 bases between the two germline ends. CDR1 is LNHDA, CDR2 SQIVND, per germline (reference sequence). For the CDR3, the DNA is TGTGCCAGTAGGAAAACAGGGACACAGCCCCAGCATTTT. Its protein product is CASRKTGTQPQHF.

This clonotype occurred many times. The V gene is TRBV20-1, the J gene TRBJ2-7; tentatively, D is TRBD1 (5 bases). V was clipped by 1 base and J by 2 bases, with 9 bases between them. The CDR3 consists of 13 residues. Per germline, CDR1 DFQATT and CDR2 SNEGSKA (reference sequence). DNA of the CDR3: TGCAGTGCTAGAGGCAGGGCCCCCTACGAGCAGTACTTC. It encodes CSARGRAPYEQYF.

Concerning this clonotype itself: The junction departs from the called germline gene at one end, perhaps through a read error. The rearrangement links TRBV20-1 to TRBJ2-4, with 8 bases that match TRBD2. CDR1 is DFQATT and CDR2 is SNEGSKA in the germline V gene (reference sequence). The CDR3 runs 15 residues. CDR3 sequence (DNA): TGCAGTGCTAGAGGGGACGGGGGGGCCAAAAGCATTCAGTACTTC. Protein sequence: CSARGDGGAKSIQYF.